The 23 T cell receptor beta chains reported below all come from one sample, sequenced in a study of blood T cell repertoires in COVID-19. Generated by immunoSEQ multiplex PCR, the TCRdb table keeps only in-frame clones and is missing some. The sample consists of under 350,000 clones, approximately 90% of them appearing once. Specimen: peripheral blood. The receptor set was obtained from a man aged 40-55 years with acute or convalescent COVID-19.

The CDR3 DNA reads TGTGCCAGCAGCCCAGTCAAGGGGGAAAACTATGGCTACACCTTC. It yields the protein CASSPVKGENYGYTF. The V and J genes are TRBV9 and TRBJ1-2; a possible D gene is TRBD1 (6 bases). The V gene lost 4 bases and the J gene lost 2 bases, with 15 bases spanning the gap. CDR3 length: 15 amino acids. Germline loops: CDR1 SGDLS, CDR2 YYNGEE.

The chain employs TRBV3-1 (or the pseudogene TRBV3-2) and TRBJ1-2; 7 nucleotides agree with TRBD1. The CDR3 contains 14 residues. Germline CDR1 and CDR2: LGHDT and YNNKEL (reference sequence). Losses at the gene ends were 3 bases for V and 6 bases for J; bases not matched to a gene: 7. The CDR3 spells CASSQAGTVHGYTF. The CDR3 nucleotides are TGTGCCAGCAGCCAGGCCGGGACAGTTCATGGCTACACCTTC.

The chain couples TRBV4-2 to TRBJ1-6, with D possibly TRBD1 on 5 matching bases. V lost 0 bases to trimming and J lost 7 bases, with 10 bases between them. CDR3 size: 15 residues. The germline V gene has CDR1 LGHNA and CDR2 YNFKEQ. DNA of the CDR3: TGTGCCAGCAGCCAAGAATTGGGGGGGAATTCACCCCTCCACTTT. Translation: CASSQELGGNSPLHF.

This clone was counted once. V is TRBV29-1 and J is TRBJ2-1; 9 nucleotides align to TRBD2. The CDR3 loop spans 13 amino acids. Germline assignment: CDR1 SQVTM and CDR2 ANQGSEA. CDR3 sequence: CTVGAGGVNEQFF. The CDR3 nucleotides are TGCACCGTAGGTGCGGGGGGGGTCAATGAGCAGTTCTTC.

This chain uses TRBV5-6 with TRBJ1-3, with D unresolved. The germline V gene has CDR1 SGHDT and CDR2 YYEEEE. Between the trimmed V and J ends, which lost 1 base and 0 bases, there was a span of 5 bases. The CDR3 has 14 amino acids. The CDR3 sequence: CASSLFFSGNTIYF. DNA for the CDR3: TGTGCCAGCAGCTTGTTCTTCTCTGGAAACACCATATATTTT.

CDR3 region: CASNGQGYGYTF. DNA for the CDR3: TGTGCCAGCAACGGACAGGGCTATGGCTACACCTTC. The chain employs TRBV5-4 and TRBJ1-2; 8 positions agree with TRBD1. J lost 4 bases, V lost 6 bases, and 2 bases had no gene match. In germline, CDR1 is SGHNT, CDR2 YYREEE (reference sequence). There are 12 residues in the CDR3.

The chain combines TRBV5-1 with TRBJ1-2; D not certain. Germline CDR1 is SGHRS and CDR2 is YFSETQ. The CDR3 has 15 amino acids. V was shortened by 4 bases and J by 8 bases, with 21 bases between the two germline ends. The CDR3 sequence: CASSIATGRADGYTF. In nucleotides, the CDR3 is TGCGCCAGCAGCATAGCAACCGGGAGGGCAGACGGCTACACCTTC.

This chain joins TRBV15 and TRBJ2-2; tentative D call: TRBD2 (5 bases). The germline V and J ends were trimmed by 0 bases and 4 bases, with 9 bases remaining between them. The CDR3 is 15 amino acids. Germline values: CDR1 LNHNV, CDR2 YYDKDF (reference sequence). The CDR3 DNA follows: TGTGCCACCAGCAGAGATCGGGCGGGCACCGGGGAGCTGTTTTTT. Encoded protein: CATSRDRAGTGELFF.

This clone was seen more than once but under ten times. This chain links TRBV25-1 with TRBJ1-3, with D uncertain. Trimming took 9 bases from V and 6 from J, leaving 12 bases between them. Per the germline V gene, CDR1 is MGHDK and CDR2 is SYGVNS. This CDR3 is 12 amino acids long. The CDR3 DNA follows: TGTGCCAGGGACCAGCGGTCAAACACCATATATTTT. Translation gives CARDQRSNTIYF.

The chain has TRBV6-2 or TRBV6-3 and TRBJ2-7; the D gene is possibly TRBD2 (5 bases). Trimming cost V 5 bases and J 2 bases, with 28 bases left between them. In germline, CDR1 is MNHEY, CDR2 SVGEGT. The CDR3 loop spans 19 amino acids. The CDR3 spells CASSRRPLGVPNSTYEQYF. In nucleotides, the CDR3 is TGTGCCAGCAGTAGAAGACCCCTCGGGGTGCCCAATTCCACCTACGAGCAGTACTTC.

The rearrangement uses TRBV14 and TRBJ1-1; possibly TRBD1 for D (5 bases). This CDR3 is 13 amino acids long. Trimming removed 6 bases from V and 1 base from J, with 9 bases in between. The V gene's germline CDR1 is SGHDN and CDR2 FVKESK. The CDR3 nucleotides are TGTGCCAGCAGGGGAACAGGGAACACTGAAGCTTTCTTT. Translating gives CASRGTGNTEAFF.

The chain carries TRBV7-9 and TRBJ1-2; 9 positions agree with TRBD1. Germline V lookup: CDR1 SEHNR, CDR2 FQNEAQ (reference sequence). The CDR3 is 14 amino acids. Germline trimming cut 4 bases from V and 8 bases from J; bases unmatched to any gene: 8. CDR3 sequence: CASSSTGGYTGYTF. The CDR3, as DNA: TGTGCCAGCAGCTCTACAGGGGGCTATACGGGCTACACCTTC.

This clone was recorded once. The rearrangement uses TRBV5-6 and TRBJ1-2; 7 nucleotides agree with TRBD1. V trimming: 0 bases; J trimming: 4 bases; junction bases outside the gene matches: 9. The CDR3 is 16 amino acids. Germline assignment: CDR1 SGHDT and CDR2 YYEEEE. The CDR3 loop is CASSLAGRGASYGYTF. In DNA, the CDR3 is TGTGCCAGCAGCTTGGCGGGCAGGGGGGCAAGCTATGGCTACACCTTC.

This rearrangement joins TRBV19 to TRBJ1-5, with 8 bases lining up with TRBD1. This CDR3 contains 14 residues. Germline loops: CDR1 LNHDA, CDR2 SQIVND (reference sequence). Trimming took 9 bases from V and 7 from J; bases not matched to a gene: 11. The CDR3 nucleotides read TGTGCCAGCACTGACAGGGGAGGGAGCCAGCCCCAGCATTTT. Its translation: CASTDRGGSQPQHF.

V gene TRBV21-1 combines with J gene TRBJ2-7; TRBD2 is the table's D call and was not checked against the DNA. TRBV21-1 is a documented pseudogene. The CDR3 has 16 residues. DNA for the CDR3: TGTGCCAGCAGCAAAAATAATAGCGGGGGGGCCTACGAGCAGTACTTC. This translates into CASSKNNSGGAYEQYF.

The rearrangement uses TRBV7-8 and TRBJ2-1, with TRBD2 identical over 8 bases. The CDR3 is 15 residues long. V gave up 6 bases and J gave up 0 bases; unmatched junction bases: 4. The V gene's germline CDR1 is SGHVS and CDR2 FQNEAQ. CDR3: CASRSGLASYNEQFF. The DNA for the CDR3 is TGTGCCAGCAGATCCGGACTAGCCTCCTACAATGAGCAGTTCTTC.

The chain couples TRBV30 to TRBJ1-1; D possibly corresponds to TRBD1 (6 bases). The CDR3 contains 12 residues. Germline V CDR1 and CDR2: GTSNPN, SVGIG (reference sequence). Trimming took 5 bases from V and 1 from J, leaving 8 bases between them. The CDR3 region is CAWDRPNTEAFF. CDR3 in DNA: TGTGCCTGGGACAGGCCGAACACTGAAGCTTTCTTT.

The CDR3 DNA reads TGTGCCATCAGTGAACGGGGGTTAGGCTACACCTTC. This sequence encodes CAISERGLGYTF. This chain joins TRBV10-3 and TRBJ1-2; D is possibly TRBD1 (5 bases). The V and J ends lost 3 bases and 8 bases respectively, with 10 bases between them. Germline CDR1 reads ENHRY; CDR2 reads SYGVKD. This CDR3 has 12 amino acids.

J is TRBJ2-7 and V is TRBV14, with D perhaps TRBD1 (6 bases). CDR1 and CDR2 (germline): SGHDN, FVKESK. Deletions cut 2 bases from V and 3 bases from J, with 14 bases between. The CDR3 length is 15 residues. CDR3 amino acids: CASSQLSRQVYEQYF. CDR3 bases: TGTGCCAGCAGCCAACTATCTAGACAGGTCTACGAGCAGTACTTC.

The CDR3 DNA follows: TGTGCCAGCAGTGAAGCGGCAGGTAGTCGCTACGAGCAGTACTTC. Its translation: CASSEAAGSRYEQYF. This chain uses TRBV6-1 with TRBJ2-7; D gene unclear. CDR1 and CDR2 from the germline V gene are MNHNS and SASEGT. CDR3 length: 15 residues. Trimming cost V 0 bases and J 3 bases, with 12 bases left between them.

The chain links TRBV5-1 to TRBJ2-7, with TRBD2 matching over 9 bases. Per the germline V gene, CDR1 is SGHRS and CDR2 is YFSETQ. The CDR3 has 15 residues. The V and J ends lost 3 bases and 0 bases, in that order; junction bases with no gene match: 4. The CDR3 spells CASSYLAGYSYEQYF. The DNA for the CDR3 is TGCGCCAGCAGCTACCTAGCGGGGTACTCCTACGAGCAGTACTTC.

The V and J genes are TRBV9 and TRBJ1-2; D is possibly TRBD1 (5 bases). Germline V gives CDR1 SGDLS, CDR2 YYNGEE. This CDR3 region has 16 residues. V was clipped by 3 bases and J by 7 bases, with 22 bases between them. In DNA, the CDR3 is TGTGCCAGCAGCGCGCCGGGACTCATCATATCGGGTGGCTACACCTTC. This gives the protein CASSAPGLIISGGYTF.

CDR3 protein: CASSQALRGQVPDEQFF. In DNA form, the CDR3 reads TGCGCCAGCAGCCAAGCTCTGAGGGGACAGGTCCCTGATGAGCAGTTCTTC. The J gene is TRBJ2-1, the V gene TRBV4-1, with TRBD1 matching over 8 bases. There are 17 residues in the CDR3. From germline, CDR1 is MGHRA and CDR2 YSYEKL. V lost 1 base to trimming and J lost 8 bases; unmatched junction nucleotides: 13.